The subject of this entry is one T cell receptor beta chain. Its antigen is still unknown. This entry comes from a study of Tregs in tolerant kidney transplant recipients. TCRdb's table, derived via immunoSEQ multiplex PCR, lists solely in-frame clones and lacks some. The profile shows approximately 20,000 clones, roughly 65% of them singletons. V dropped 5 bases and J dropped 2; count of bases not matched to a gene: 6. This CDR3 has 15 residues. The germline V gene encodes CDR1 SGHVS and CDR2 FQNEAQ. V and J are TRBV7-8 and TRBJ1-5, with 7 bases aligning to TRBD1. The clonotype originates from a human donor in good health. The sequencing input was Tregs from blood cultured with allogeneic cells. For the CDR3, the DNA is TGTGCCAGCAGCGTACAGGGGAGGGGCAATCAGCCCCAGCATTTT. This translates into CASSVQGRGNQPQHF.